This T cell receptor beta chain derives from a study of OX40 agonist ivuxolimab in advanced cancers. Overall study: Patients' therapy was ivuxolimab, an antibody that acts as an agonist of OX40 (CD134).

About this clone: Its specificity is unknown.

Study-wide results and caveats: CD8+ T cells showed, on average, more clonal expansion than CD4+ cells. Clonal expansion from baseline to week 6 occurred in both CD4+ and CD8+ T cells.

There are 14 residues in the CDR3. V shed 3 bases, J shed 3 bases, and the junction held 4 bases outside the gene matches. Germline CDR1 SGHVS, CDR2 FQNEAQ. Blood was sampled at baseline, cycle 4 day 1, and cycle 7 day 1. Data came from immunoSEQ multiplex PCR; TCRdb stores just in-frame clones and leaves some out. There are around 65,000 clones in the sample; approximately 90% occur only once, and about 20% lies in the top ten. The sequence derives from an adult with an advanced solid tumor such as melanoma, head and neck, liver or kidney cancer. The material sequenced was CD4+ or CD8+ T cells sorted from blood, taken in a trial of the OX40 agonist ivuxolimab. V and J are TRBV7-8 and TRBJ2-7; 8 nucleotides match TRBD1. The CDR3 bases are TGTGCCAGCAGCTTTAGGACAGGGCTCTACGAGCAGTACTTC. Protein: CASSFRTGLYEQYF.